The 3 T cell receptor beta chains below all came from one sample that was sequenced in a study of blood T cell repertoires in COVID-19. The data were produced by immunoSEQ multiplex PCR, yet TCRdb's version contains in-frame clones alone and is incomplete. The sample carries 150,000 to 250,000 clones, 82% recorded once. Source material: PBMCs or T cells enriched from blood (not recorded which). The receptors were gathered from a man aged 40-50 years who had recovered from COVID-19.

The genes are TRBV19 and TRBJ2-7; 12 bases fit TRBD2. The CDR3 runs to 19 residues. Germline lookup yields CDR1 LNHDA and CDR2 SQIVND (reference sequence). The junction had 16 bases not matched to a gene; V was cut back by 3 bases and J by 4 bases. CDR3 in amino acids: CASSIHSIPTSGRGYEQYF. The CDR3 nucleotides are TGTGCCAGTAGTATCCACAGCATACCGACTAGCGGGAGAGGGTACGAGCAGTACTTC.

A single count supports this clone. CDR3 amino acids: CASSFKGDQPQHF. The CDR3 region has the DNA TGCGCCAGCAGCTTCAAAGGGGATCAGCCCCAGCATTTT. The V and J genes are TRBV5-1 and TRBJ1-5; possibly TRBD1 for D (5 bases). The V gene lost 2 bases and the J gene lost 5 bases, with 8 bases spanning the gap. Germline assignment: CDR1 SGHRS and CDR2 YFSETQ. The length of the CDR3 is 13 residues.

This rearrangement joins TRBV28 to TRBJ1-4, with D possibly matching TRBD1 (6 bases). The CDR3 is 16 amino acids. CDR1 and CDR2 from the germline V gene are MDHEN and SYDVKM. Trimming cost V 6 bases and J 7 bases, with 21 bases left between them. CDR3 coding DNA: TGTGCCAGCAGCCACCGCGGGGGGGGGCGGAGTGAAAAACTGTTTTTT. Amino acids: CASSHRGGGRSEKLFF.